The rows below give T cell receptor beta chains drawn from one sample of a study of blood T cell repertoires in COVID-19. TCRdb's copy holds only in-frame clones and misses some; the assay was immunoSEQ multiplex PCR. The table includes roughly 270,000 clones, about four fifths detected once. The sequencing input was PBMCs or T cells enriched from blood (not recorded which). The receptors here all came from a man aged 40-55 years who had been exposed to COVID-19. Both conserved end residues are part of each CDR3. Each record gives: CDR3 protein, CDR3 DNA, clone size, D gene, J gene, V gene. A D gene is named only where the DNA matches it firmly. The listing skips clone size in some rows; elsewhere it reads once, few, many or a size class.

CDR3aa: CASSPTGATNEKLFF
CDR3nt: TGCGCCAGCAGCCCGACAGGAGCAACTAATGAAAAACTGTTTTTT
abundance: few
d_gene: -
j_gene: TRBJ1-4
v_gene: TRBV5-1

CDR3aa: CASSAGLAGTDTQYF
CDR3nt: TGTGCCAGCAGCGCGGGACTAGCGGGAACAGATACGCAGTATTTT
abundance: -
d_gene: TRBD2
j_gene: TRBJ2-3
v_gene: TRBV9

CDR3aa: CASSPPSVPREPQYF
CDR3nt: TGTGCCAGCAGTCCCCCCAGCGTGCCAAGGGAGCCGCAGTATTTT
abundance: -
d_gene: -
j_gene: TRBJ2-3
v_gene: TRBV27

CDR3aa: CASSKETGYGYTF
CDR3nt: TGTGCCAGCAGCAAAGAAACAGGGTATGGCTACACCTTC
abundance: -
d_gene: -
j_gene: TRBJ1-2
v_gene: TRBV5-4

CDR3aa: CAWARAISTDTQYF
CDR3nt: TGTGCCTGGGCGCGGGCTATTAGCACAGATACGCAGTATTTT
abundance: once
d_gene: -
j_gene: TRBJ2-3
v_gene: TRBV30

CDR3aa: CSAVEMNTEAFF
CDR3nt: TGCAGCGCCGTCGAGATGAACACTGAAGCTTTCTTT
abundance: -
d_gene: -
j_gene: TRBJ1-1
v_gene: TRBV29-1

CDR3aa: CASSPLRGGRTPGRETQYF
CDR3nt: TGCGCCAGCAGCCCGCTTAGGGGTGGTAGAACACCCGGCCGAGAGACCCAGTACTTC
abundance: -
d_gene: -
j_gene: TRBJ2-5
v_gene: TRBV5-1

CDR3aa: CASGWTSGSSYNEQFF
CDR3nt: TGTGCCAGTGGATGGACTAGCGGCAGCTCCTACAATGAGCAGTTCTTC
abundance: -
d_gene: TRBD2
j_gene: TRBJ2-1
v_gene: TRBV19

CDR3aa: CASSYGGADEKLFF
CDR3nt: TGCGCCAGCAGTTATGGTGGAGCGGATGAAAAACTGTTTTTT
abundance: -
d_gene: -
j_gene: TRBJ1-4
v_gene: TRBV5-1

CDR3aa: CASSMGGAINQPQHF
CDR3nt: TGTGCCAGTAGTATGGGGGGGGCCATCAATCAGCCCCAGCATTTT
abundance: -
d_gene: -
j_gene: TRBJ1-5
v_gene: TRBV19

CDR3aa: CASSLRQGNTEAFF
CDR3nt: TGCGCCAGCAGCCTCCGACAGGGGAACACTGAAGCTTTCTTT
abundance: -
d_gene: TRBD1
j_gene: TRBJ1-1
v_gene: TRBV5-1

CDR3aa: CATSRLGQSDEKLFF
CDR3nt: TGTGCCACCAGCAGACTAGGACAGTCCGATGAAAAACTGTTTTTT
abundance: -
d_gene: -
j_gene: TRBJ1-4
v_gene: TRBV15

CDR3aa: CASSLAGVSNQPQHF
CDR3nt: TGTGCCAGCAGCTTGGCGGGCGTCAGCAATCAGCCCCAGCATTTT
abundance: -
d_gene: -
j_gene: TRBJ1-5
v_gene: TRBV7-9

CDR3aa: CASRLDRGREKLFF
CDR3nt: TGTGCCAGCCGACTCGACAGGGGGCGAGAAAAACTGTTTTTT
abundance: -
d_gene: TRBD1
j_gene: TRBJ1-4
v_gene: TRBV6-5